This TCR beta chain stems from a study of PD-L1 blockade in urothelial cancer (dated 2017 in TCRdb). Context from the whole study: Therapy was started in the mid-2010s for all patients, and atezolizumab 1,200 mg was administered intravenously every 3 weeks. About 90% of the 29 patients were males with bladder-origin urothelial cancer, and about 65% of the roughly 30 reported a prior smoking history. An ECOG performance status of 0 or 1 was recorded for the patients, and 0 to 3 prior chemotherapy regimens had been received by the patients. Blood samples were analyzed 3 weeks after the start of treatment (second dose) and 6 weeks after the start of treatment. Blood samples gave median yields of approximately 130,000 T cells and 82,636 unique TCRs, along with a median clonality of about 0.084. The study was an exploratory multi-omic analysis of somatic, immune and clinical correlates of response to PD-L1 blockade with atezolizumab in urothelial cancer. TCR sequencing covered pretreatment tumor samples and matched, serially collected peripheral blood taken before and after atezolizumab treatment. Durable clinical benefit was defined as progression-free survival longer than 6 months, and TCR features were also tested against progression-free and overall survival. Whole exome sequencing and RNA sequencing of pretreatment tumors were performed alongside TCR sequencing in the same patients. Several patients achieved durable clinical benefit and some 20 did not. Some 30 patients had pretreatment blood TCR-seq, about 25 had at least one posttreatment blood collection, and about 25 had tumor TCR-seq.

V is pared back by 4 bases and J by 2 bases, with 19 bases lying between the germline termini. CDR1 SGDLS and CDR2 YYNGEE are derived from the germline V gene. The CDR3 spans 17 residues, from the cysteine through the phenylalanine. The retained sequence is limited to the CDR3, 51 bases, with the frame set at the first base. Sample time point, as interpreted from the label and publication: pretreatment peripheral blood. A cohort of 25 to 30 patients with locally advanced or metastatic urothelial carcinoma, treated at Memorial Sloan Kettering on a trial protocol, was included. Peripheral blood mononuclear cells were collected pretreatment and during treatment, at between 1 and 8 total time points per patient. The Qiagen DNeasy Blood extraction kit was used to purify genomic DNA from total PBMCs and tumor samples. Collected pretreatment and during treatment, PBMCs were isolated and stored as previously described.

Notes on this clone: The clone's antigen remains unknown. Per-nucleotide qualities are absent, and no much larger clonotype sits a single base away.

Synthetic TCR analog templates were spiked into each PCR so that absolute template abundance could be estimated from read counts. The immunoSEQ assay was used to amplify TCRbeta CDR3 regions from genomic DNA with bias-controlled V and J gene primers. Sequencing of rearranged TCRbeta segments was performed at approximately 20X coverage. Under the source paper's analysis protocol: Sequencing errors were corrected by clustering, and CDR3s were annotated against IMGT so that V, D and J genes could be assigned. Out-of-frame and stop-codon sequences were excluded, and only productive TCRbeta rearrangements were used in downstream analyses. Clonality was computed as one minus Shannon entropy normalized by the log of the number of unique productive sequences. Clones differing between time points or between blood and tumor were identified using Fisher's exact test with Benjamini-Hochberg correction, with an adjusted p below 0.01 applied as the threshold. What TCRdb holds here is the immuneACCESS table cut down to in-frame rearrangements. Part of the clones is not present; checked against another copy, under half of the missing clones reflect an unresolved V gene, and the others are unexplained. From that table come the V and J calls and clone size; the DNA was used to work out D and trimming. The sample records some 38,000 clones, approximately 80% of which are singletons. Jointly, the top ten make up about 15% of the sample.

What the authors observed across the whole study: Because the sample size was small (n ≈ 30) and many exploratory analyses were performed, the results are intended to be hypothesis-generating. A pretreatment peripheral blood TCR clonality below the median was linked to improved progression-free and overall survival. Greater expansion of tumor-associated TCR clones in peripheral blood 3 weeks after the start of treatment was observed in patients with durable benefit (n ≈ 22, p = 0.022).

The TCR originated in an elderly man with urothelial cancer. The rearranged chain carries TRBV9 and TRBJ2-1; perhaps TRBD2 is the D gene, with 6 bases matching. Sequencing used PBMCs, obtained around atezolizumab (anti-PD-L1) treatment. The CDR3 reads CASSPKLVLAPYNEQFF. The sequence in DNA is TGTGCCAGCAGCCCAAAACTGGTACTAGCACCCTACAATGAGCAGTTCTTC.